There are many counts of the clone carrying this T cell receptor (beta chain). During its preparation, the TCRbeta library received unique molecular identifiers. TCRdb reprocessed the PCR reads via MiXCR and lists one record per CDR3 protein. This table has about 300,000 distinct CDR3 sequences, about 9.5% appearing once. Germline CDR1 and CDR2: LNHDA and SQIVND (reference sequence). The CDR3 has 13 residues. The V end was cut by 4 bases, the J end by 6 bases, with 11 bases between. The sample originates from a study of T-cell reconstitution after alpha-beta-depleted transplantation in children. The receptor's source is a boy less than two years old with acute myeloid leukemia, due to receive a stem cell transplant. The sequencing used PBMCs, collected before TCRalphabeta/CD19-depleted stem cell transplant. The gene calls are TRBV19 and TRBJ2-3; D call uncertain. The CDR3 nucleotides are TGTGCCAGTAGTACCTTACTTCTTGATACGCAGTATTTT. Protein sequence: CASSTLLLDTQYF.